The present entry profiles one T cell receptor (beta chain) with its context. The data were taken from a study of control samples from healthy donors and cancer patients. Only in-frame clones appear in the TCRdb table, and some are missing; sequencing was by immunoSEQ multiplex PCR. The sample has 130,000 to 150,000 clones, 80% to 95% seen once; the top ten hold almost 6%. The V gene lost 5 bases and the J gene lost 7 bases, with 15 bases spanning the gap. The CDR3 runs to 13 residues. Sequenced: blood. The chain employs TRBV12-3 or TRBV12-4 and TRBJ2-7; D tentatively fits TRBD1 or TRBD2 (5 bases each). The sequence was obtained from a man younger than 35 in good health. DNA for the CDR3: TGTGCCAGCAGTCTAACCGGGACCCCGGAGCAGTACTTC. It encodes CASSLTGTPEQYF.